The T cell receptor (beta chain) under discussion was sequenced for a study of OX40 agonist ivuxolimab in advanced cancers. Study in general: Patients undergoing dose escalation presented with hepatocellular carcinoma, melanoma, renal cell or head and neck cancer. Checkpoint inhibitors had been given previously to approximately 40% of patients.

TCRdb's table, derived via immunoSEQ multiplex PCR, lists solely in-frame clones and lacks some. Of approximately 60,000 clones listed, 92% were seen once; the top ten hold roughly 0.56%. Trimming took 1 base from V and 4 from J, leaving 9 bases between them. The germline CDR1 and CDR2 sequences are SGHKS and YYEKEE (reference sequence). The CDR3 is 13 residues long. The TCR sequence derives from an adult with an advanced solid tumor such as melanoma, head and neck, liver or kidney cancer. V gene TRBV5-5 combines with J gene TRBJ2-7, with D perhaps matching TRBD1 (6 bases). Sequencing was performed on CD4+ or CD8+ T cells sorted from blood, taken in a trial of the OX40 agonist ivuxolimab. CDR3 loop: CASSLNRVYEQYF. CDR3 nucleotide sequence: TGTGCCAGCAGCTTGAACAGGGTTTACGAGCAGTACTTC.